The source of this T cell receptor (beta chain) is a study of T cells in Graves' hyperthyroidism and ophthalmopathy. Unmatched junction bases numbered 4, after V lost 1 base and J lost 1 base. Germline-derived CDR1 and CDR2 are SGHTA and FQGNSA. The CDR3 loop spans 15 amino acids. This clonotype was counted many times. No antigen is known for it. General study findings and limits: A 13 V-J signature model discriminated ophthalmopathy versus stable hyperthyroidism.

TCR beta CDR3 regions were amplified from RNA transcripts. HTBI primers were used for first-round RT-PCR of the TCR CDR3. Via MiXCR, TCRdb re-called the multiplex PCR reads, giving one row per CDR3 protein. The sample yields under 350,000 distinct CDR3 sequences, 17% seen once. This sequence was found in a woman aged 55-69 years with Graves' ophthalmopathy. The specimen sequenced was blood. V is TRBV7-2 and J is TRBJ2-7; 7 bases match TRBD1. DNA for the CDR3: TGTGCCAGCAGCTTAGGTGGGACAGTTTCCTACGAGCAGTACTTC. Translation gives CASSLGGTVSYEQYF.